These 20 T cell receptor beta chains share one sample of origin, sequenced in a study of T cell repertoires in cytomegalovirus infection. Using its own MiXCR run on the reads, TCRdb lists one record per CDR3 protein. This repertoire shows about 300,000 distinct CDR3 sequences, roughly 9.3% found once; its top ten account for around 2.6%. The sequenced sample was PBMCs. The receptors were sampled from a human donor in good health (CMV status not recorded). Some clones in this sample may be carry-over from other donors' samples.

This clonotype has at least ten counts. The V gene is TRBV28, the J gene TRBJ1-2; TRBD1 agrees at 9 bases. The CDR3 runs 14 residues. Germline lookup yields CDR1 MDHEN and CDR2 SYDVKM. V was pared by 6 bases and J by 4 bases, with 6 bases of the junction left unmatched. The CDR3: CASSPGQGVYGYTF. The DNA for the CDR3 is TGTGCCAGCAGCCCGGGACAGGGAGTCTATGGCTACACCTTC.

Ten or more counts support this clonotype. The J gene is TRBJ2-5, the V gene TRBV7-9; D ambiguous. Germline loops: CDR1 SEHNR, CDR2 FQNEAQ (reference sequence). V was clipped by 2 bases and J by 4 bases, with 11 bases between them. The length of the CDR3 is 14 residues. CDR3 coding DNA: TGTGCCAGCAGCTTATCCCGCCCAAGAGAGACCCAGTACTTC. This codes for CASSLSRPRETQYF.

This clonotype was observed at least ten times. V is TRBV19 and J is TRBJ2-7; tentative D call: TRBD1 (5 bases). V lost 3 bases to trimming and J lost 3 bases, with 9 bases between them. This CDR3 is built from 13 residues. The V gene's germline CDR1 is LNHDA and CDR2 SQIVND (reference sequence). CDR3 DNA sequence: TGTGCCAGTAGTATTGCAGGGATCTACGAGCAGTACTTC. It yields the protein CASSIAGIYEQYF. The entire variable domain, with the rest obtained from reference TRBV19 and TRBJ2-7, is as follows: DGGITQSPKYLFRKEGQNVTLSCEQNLNHDAMYWYRQDPGQGLRLIYYSQIVNDFQKGDIAEGYSVSREKKESFPLTVTSAQKNPTAFYLCASSIAGIYEQYFGPGTRLTVT.

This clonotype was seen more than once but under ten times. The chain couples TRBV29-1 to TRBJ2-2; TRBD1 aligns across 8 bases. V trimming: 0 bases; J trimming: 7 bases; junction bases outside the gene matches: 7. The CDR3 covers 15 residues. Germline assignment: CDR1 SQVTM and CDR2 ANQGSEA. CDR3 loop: CSVEETGALSGELFF. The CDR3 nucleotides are TGCAGCGTTGAAGAGACAGGGGCCTTGAGCGGGGAGCTGTTTTTT.

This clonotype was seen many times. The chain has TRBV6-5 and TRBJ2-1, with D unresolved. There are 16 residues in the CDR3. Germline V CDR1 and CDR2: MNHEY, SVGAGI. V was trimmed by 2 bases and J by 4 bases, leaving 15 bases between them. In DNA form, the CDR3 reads TGTGCCAGCAGTTACGGCCCCGATCCGATTTACAATGAGCAGTTCTTC. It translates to CASSYGPDPIYNEQFF.

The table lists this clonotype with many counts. The CDR3 region has the DNA TGCGCCAGCAGCCTTAGACTAGTGAATGAGCAGTTCTTC. Amino acid sequence: CASSLRLVNEQFF. The chain joins TRBV4-1 to TRBJ2-1; tentatively, D is TRBD2 (6 bases). V dropped 4 bases and J dropped 7 bases, with 11 bases sitting between them. Germline V gene lookup returns CDR1 MGHRA and CDR2 YSYEKL. The CDR3 runs 13 residues.

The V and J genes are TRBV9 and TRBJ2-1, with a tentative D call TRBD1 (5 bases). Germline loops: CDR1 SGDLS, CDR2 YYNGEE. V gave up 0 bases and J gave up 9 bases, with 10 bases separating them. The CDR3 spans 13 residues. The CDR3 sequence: CASSVGREGEQFF. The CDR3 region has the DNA TGTGCCAGCAGCGTAGGCAGGGAAGGTGAGCAGTTCTTC.

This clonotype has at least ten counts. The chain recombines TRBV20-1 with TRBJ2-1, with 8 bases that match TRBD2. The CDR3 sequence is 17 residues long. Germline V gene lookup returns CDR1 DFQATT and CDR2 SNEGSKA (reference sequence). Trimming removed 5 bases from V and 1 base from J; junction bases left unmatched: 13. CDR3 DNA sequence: TGCAGTGCTGGAAGGGGGGGACTAGTTTTGTCCTACAATGAGCAGTTCTTC. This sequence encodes CSAGRGGLVLSYNEQFF.

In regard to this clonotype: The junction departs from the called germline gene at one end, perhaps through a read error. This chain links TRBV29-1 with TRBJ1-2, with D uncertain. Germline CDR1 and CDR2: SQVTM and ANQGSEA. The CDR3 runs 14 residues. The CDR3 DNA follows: TGCAGCGTCGAAGGCGAGGGCCTCTATTCTGGCTACACCTTC. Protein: CSVEGEGLYSGYTF. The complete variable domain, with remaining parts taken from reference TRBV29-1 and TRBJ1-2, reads SAVISQKPSRDICQRGTSLTIQCQVDSQVTMMFWYRQQPGQSLTLIATANQGSEATYESGFVIDKFPISRPNLTFSTLTVSNMSPEDSSIYLCSVEGEGLYSGYTFGSGTRLTVV.

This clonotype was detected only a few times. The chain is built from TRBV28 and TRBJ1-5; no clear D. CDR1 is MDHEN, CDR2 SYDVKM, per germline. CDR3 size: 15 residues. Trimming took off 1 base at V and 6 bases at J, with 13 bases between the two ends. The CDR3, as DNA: TGTGCCAGCAGTTTATTATCGGGGAGTTTTCAGCCCCAGCATTTT. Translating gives CASSLLSGSFQPQHF.

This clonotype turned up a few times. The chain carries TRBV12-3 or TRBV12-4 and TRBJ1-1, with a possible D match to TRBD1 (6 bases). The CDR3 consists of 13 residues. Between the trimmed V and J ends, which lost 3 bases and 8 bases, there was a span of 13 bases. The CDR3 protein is CASSLGGGGEAFF. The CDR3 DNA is TGTGCCAGCAGTTTGGGAGGGGGTGGAGAAGCTTTCTTT.

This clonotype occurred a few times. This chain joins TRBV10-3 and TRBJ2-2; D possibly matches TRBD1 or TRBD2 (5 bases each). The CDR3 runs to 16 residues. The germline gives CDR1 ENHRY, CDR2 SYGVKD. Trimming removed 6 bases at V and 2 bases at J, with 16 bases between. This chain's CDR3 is CAISPALRDNTGELFF. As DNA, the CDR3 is TGTGCCATCAGCCCCGCCCTCAGGGACAACACCGGGGAGCTGTTTTTT.

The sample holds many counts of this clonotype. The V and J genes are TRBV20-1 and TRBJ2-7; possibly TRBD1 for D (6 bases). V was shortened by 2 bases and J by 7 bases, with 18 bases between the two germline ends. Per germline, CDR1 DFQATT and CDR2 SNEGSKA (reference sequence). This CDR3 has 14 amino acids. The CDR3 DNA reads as TGCAGTGCTAGACGGCCAACAGGGCTGGGGGAGCAGTACTTC. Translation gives CSARRPTGLGEQYF.

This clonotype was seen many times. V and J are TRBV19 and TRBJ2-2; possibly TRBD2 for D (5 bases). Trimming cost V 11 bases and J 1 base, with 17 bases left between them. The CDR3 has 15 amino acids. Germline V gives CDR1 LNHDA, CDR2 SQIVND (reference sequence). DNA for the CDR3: TGTGCCGTGGGGAGTAGCCGCGAGAACACCGGGGAGCTGTTTTTT. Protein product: CAVGSSRENTGELFF.

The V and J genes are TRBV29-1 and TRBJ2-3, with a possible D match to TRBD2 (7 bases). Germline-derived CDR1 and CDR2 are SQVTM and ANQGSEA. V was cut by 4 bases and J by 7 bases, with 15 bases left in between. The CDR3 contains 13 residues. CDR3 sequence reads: CSVVWGGAYTQYF. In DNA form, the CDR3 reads TGCAGCGTTGTTTGGGGGGGGGCTTATACGCAGTATTTT.

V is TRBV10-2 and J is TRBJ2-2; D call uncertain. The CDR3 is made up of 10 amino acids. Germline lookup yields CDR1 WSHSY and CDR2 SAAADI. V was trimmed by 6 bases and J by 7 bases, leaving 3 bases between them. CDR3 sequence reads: CASRDGELFF. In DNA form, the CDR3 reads TGCGCCAGCAGAGACGGGGAGCTGTTTTTT.

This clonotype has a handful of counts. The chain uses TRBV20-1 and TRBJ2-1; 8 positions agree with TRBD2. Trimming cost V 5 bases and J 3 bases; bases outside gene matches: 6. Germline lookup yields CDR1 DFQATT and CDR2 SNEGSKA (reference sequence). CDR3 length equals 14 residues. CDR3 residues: CSASTSAGYNEQFF. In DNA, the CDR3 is TGCAGTGCTTCGACTAGCGCCGGCTACAATGAGCAGTTCTTC.

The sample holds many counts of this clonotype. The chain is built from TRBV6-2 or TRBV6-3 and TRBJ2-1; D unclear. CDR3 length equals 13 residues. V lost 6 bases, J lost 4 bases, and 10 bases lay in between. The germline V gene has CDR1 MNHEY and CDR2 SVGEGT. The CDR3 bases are TGTGCCAGCAGCCTCGGTTTTTACAATGAGCAGTTCTTC. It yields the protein CASSLGFYNEQFF.

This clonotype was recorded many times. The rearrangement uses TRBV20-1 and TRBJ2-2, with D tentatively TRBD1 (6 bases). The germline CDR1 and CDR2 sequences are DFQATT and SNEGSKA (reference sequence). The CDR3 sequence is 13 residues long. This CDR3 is CATPGQNTGELFF. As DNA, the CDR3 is TGCGCCACCCCGGGACAGAACACCGGGGAGCTGTTTTTT.

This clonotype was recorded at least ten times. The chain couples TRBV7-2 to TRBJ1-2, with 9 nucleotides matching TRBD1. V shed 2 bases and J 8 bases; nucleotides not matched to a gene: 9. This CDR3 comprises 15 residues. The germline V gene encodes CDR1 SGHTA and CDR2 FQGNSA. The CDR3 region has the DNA TGTGCCAGCAGCTTATCGGGACAGGGTGGCCGCGGCTACACCTTC. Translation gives CASSLSGQGGRGYTF.